This T cell receptor beta chain was identified during a study of sequential checkpoint blockade in melanoma. The wider study: Both treatment sequences were followed by maintenance nivolumab. Some 90 pretreatment tumor DNA samples were TCRβ immunosequenced.

This clone was seen a few times. Its antigen is still unknown. The CDR3 totals 12 residues. The germline gives CDR1 KGHSH, CDR2 LQKENI. V lost 6 bases, J lost 7 bases, and 9 bases lay in between. Treatment of the sample: randomized to nivolumab then ipilimumab (arm A) or the reverse (arm B). Data came from immunoSEQ multiplex PCR; TCRdb stores just in-frame clones and leaves some out. The sample holds 3,000 to 4,500 clones, more than 20% seen once. Broader study findings: T-cell fraction and clonality followed PD-L1 and CD8+ counts, not mutational load. About 30 times likelier clinical benefit followed increased tumor T-cell fraction and clonality.

The rearrangement joins TRBV18 to TRBJ1-4; D perhaps matches TRBD1 (6 bases). Sequenced here: tumor tissue (inferred from file names), sampled from a patient given nivolumab and ipilimumab in sequence. The source is a human donor with melanoma. In DNA form, the CDR3 reads TGTGCCAGCTCGACAGGTGGTGAAAAACTGTTTTTT. Translating it yields CASSTGGEKLFF.